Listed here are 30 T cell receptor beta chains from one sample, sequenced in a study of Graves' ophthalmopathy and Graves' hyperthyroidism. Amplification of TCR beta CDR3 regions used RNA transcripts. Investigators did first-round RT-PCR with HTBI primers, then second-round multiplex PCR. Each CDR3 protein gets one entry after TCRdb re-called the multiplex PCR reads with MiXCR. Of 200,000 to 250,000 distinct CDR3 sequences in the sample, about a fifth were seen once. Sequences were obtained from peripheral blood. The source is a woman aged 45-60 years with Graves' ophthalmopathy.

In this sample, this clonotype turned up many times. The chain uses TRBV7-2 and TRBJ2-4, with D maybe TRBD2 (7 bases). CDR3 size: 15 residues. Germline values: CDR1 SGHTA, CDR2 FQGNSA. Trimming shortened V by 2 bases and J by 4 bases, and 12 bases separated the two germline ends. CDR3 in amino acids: CASSLKRGGKNIQYF. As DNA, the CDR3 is TGTGCCAGCAGCTTAAAAAGGGGGGGAAAAAACATTCAGTACTTC.

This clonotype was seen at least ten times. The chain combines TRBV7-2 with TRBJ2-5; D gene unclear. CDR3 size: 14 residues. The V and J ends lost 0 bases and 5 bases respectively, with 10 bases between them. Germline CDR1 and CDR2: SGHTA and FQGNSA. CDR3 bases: TGTGCCAGCAGCTTAGCTCGGAGCGTTGAGACCCAGTACTTC. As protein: CASSLARSVETQYF. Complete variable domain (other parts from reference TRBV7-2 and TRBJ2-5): GAGVSQSPSNKVTEKGKDVELRCDPISGHTALYWYRQSLGQGLEFLIYFQGNSAPDKSGLPSDRFSAERTGGSVSTLTIQRTQQEDSAVYLCASSLARSVETQYFGPGTRLLVL.

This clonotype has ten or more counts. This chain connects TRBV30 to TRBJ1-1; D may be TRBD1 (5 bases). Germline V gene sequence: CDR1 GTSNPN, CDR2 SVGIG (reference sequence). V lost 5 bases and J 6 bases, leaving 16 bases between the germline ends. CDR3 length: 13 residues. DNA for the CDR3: TGTGCCTGGGAGGGGCAGTTGGGCGCTGAAGCTTTCTTT. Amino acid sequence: CAWEGQLGAEAFF.

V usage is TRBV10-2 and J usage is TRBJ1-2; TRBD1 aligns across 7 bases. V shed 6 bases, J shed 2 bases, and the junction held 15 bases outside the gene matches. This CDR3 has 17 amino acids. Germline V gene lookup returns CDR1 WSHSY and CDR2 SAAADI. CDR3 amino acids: CASSLRGRGRTNYGYTF. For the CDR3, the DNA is TGCGCCAGCAGCCTGCGGGGTAGGGGGCGAACGAACTATGGCTACACCTTC.

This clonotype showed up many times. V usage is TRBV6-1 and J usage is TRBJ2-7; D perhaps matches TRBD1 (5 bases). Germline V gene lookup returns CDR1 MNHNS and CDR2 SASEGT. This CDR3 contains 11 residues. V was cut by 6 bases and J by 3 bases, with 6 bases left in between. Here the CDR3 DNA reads TGTGCCAGCAGGGACAACTACGAGCAGTACTTC. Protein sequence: CASRDNYEQYF.

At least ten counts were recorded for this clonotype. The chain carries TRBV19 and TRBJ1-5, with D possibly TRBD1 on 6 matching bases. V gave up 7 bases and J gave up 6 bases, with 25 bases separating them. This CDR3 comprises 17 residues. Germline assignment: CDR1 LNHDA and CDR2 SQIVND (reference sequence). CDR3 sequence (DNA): TGTGCCAGTAAGACGGGCGAAGGGGGGTATAGGATTCAGCCCCAGCATTTT. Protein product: CASKTGEGGYRIQPQHF.

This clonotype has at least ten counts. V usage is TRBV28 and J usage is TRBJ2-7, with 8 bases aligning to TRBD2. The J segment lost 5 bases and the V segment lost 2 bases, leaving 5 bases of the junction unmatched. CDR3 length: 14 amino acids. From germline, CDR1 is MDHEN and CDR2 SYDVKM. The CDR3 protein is CASSLAGTRNEQYF. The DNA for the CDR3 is TGTGCCAGCAGTTTAGCCGGGACTAGAAACGAGCAGTACTTC. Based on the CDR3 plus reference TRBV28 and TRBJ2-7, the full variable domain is DVKVTQSSRYLVKRTGEKVFLECVQDMDHENMFWYRQDPGLGLRLIYFSYDVKMKEKGDIPEGYSVSREKKERFSLILESASTNQTSMYLCASSLAGTRNEQYFGPGTRLTVT.

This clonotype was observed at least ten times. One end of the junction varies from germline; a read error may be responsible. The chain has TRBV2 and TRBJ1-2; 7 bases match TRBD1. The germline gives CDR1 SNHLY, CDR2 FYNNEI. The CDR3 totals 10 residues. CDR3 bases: TGTGCCAGCAGTTCCACAGGGGCATCCTTC. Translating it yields CASSSTGASF.

CDR3 sequence: CSARRQGTNYGYTF. For the CDR3, the DNA is TGCAGTGCTAGACGACAGGGGACTAACTATGGCTACACCTTC. J is TRBJ1-2 and V is TRBV20-1, with TRBD1 matching 8 bases. V gave up 2 bases and J gave up 0 bases; unmatched junction bases: 2. CDR1 DFQATT and CDR2 SNEGSKA come from the germline V gene (reference sequence). CDR3 length equals 14 residues.

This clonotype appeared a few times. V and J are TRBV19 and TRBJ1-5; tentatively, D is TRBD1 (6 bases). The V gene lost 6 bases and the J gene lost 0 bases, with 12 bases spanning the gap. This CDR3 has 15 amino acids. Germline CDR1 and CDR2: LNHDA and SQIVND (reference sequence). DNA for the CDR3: TGTGCCAGTAGCCCGACAGGCTATAGCAATCAGCCCCAGCATTTT. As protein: CASSPTGYSNQPQHF.

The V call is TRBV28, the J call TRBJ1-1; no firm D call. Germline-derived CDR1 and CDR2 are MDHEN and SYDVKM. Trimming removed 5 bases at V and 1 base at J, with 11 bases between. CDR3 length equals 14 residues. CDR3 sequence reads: CASSPWGPNTEAFF. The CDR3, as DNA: TGTGCCAGCAGTCCGTGGGGTCCGAACACTGAAGCTTTCTTT.

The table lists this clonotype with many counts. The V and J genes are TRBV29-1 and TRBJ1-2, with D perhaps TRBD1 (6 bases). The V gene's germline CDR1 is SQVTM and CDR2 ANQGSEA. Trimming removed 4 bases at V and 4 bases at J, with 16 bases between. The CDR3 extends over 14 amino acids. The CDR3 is CSVAGQGQLYGYTF. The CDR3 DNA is TGCAGCGTTGCCGGCCAGGGACAACTCTATGGCTACACCTTC.

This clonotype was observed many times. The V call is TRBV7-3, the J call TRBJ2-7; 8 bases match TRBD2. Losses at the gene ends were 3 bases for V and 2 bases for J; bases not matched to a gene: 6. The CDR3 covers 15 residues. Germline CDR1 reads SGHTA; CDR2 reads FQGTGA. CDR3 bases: TGTGCCAGCAGCTTCGGAATAGCGGGAACCTACGAGCAGTACTTC. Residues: CASSFGIAGTYEQYF.

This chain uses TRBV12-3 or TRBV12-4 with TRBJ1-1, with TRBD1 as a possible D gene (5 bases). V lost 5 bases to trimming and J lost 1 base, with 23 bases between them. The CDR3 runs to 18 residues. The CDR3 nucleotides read TGTGCCAGCAGTCCGTTGACCGGGACCCTATCCCCGAACACTGAAGCTTTCTTT. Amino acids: CASSPLTGTLSPNTEAFF.

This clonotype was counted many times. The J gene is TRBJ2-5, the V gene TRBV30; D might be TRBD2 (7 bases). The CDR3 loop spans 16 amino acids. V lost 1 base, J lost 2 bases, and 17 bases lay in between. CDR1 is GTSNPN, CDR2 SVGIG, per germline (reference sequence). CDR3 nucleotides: TGTGCCTGGAGTGCCAAGGGAGGGGGTAAACAAGAGACCCAGTACTTC. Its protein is CAWSAKGGGKQETQYF.

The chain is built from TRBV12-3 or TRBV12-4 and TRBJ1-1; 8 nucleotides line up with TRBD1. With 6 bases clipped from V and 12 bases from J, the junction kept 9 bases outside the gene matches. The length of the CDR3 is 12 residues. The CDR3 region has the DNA TGTGCCAGCAGCCGAGGACAGGGAGAATCTTTCTTT. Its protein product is CASSRGQGESFF.

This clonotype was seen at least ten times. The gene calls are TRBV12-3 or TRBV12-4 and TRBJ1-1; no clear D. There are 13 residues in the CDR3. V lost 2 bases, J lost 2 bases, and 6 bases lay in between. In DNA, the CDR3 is TGTGCCAGCAGTTTAATGGAAAACACTGAAGCTTTCTTT. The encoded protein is CASSLMENTEAFF.

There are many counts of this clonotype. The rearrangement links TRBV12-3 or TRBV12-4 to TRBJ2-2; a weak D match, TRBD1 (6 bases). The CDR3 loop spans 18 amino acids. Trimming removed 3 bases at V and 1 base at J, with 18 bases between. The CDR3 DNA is TGTGCCAGCAGTTTTGTCGTGGGGCAGGGGAAGAACACCGGGGAGCTGTTTTTT. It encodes CASSFVVGQGKNTGELFF.

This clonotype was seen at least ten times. CDR3 in amino acids: CASSLRKNEQYF. The CDR3 DNA follows: TGTGCCAGCAGTCTTCGAAAAAACGAGCAGTACTTC. J is TRBJ2-7 and V is TRBV6-1; D remains unclear. Germline loops: CDR1 MNHNS, CDR2 SASEGT. Trimming shortened V by 5 bases and J by 5 bases, and 10 bases separated the two germline ends. The CDR3 totals 12 residues.

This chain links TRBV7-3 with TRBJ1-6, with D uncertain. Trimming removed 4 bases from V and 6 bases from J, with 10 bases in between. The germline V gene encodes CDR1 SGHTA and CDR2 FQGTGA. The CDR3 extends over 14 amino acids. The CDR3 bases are TGTGCCAGCAGCTCCCGACATACTAATTCACCCCTCCACTTT. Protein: CASSSRHTNSPLHF.

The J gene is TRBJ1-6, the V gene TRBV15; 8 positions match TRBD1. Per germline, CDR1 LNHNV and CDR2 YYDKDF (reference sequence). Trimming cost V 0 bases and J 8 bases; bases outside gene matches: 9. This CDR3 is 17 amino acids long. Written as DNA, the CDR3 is TGTGCCACCAGCAGAGAACGGGCAGGGGGCCGGTATTCACCCCTCCACTTT. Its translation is CATSRERAGGRYSPLHF.

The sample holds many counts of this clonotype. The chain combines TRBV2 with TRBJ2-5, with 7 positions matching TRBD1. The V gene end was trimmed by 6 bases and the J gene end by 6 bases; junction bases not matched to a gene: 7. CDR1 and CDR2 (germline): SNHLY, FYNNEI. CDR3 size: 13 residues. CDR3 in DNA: TGTGCCAGCAGGGAGACAGGGTCGAAGACCCAGTACTTC. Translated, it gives CASRETGSKTQYF.

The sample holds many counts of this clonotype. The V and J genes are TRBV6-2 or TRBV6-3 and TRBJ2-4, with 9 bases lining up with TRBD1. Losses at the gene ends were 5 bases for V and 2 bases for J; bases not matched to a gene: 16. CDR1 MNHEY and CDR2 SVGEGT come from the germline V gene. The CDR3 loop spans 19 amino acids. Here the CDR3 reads CASSALAGTGFKTKNIQYF. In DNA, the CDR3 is TGTGCCAGCAGTGCACTAGCCGGGACAGGGTTCAAGACCAAAAACATTCAGTACTTC.

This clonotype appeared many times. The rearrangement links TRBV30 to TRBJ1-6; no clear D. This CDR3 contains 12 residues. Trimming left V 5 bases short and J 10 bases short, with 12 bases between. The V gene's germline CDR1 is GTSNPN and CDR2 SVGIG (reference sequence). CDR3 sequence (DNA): TGTGCCTGGTCGGATAGAGAATCACCCCTCCACTTT. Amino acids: CAWSDRESPLHF.

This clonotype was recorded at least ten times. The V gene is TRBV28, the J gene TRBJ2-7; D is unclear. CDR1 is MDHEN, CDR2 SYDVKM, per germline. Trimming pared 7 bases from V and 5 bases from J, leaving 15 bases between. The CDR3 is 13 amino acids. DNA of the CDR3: TGTGCCAGCATCGGGCAGGAAATCGACGAGCAGTACTTC. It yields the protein CASIGQEIDEQYF.

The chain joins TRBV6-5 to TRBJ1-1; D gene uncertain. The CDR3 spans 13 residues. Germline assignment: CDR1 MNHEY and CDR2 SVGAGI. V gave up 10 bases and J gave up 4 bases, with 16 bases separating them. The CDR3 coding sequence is TGTGCCACCCTATACTCGGGAGTCACTGAAGCTTTCTTT. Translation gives CATLYSGVTEAFF.

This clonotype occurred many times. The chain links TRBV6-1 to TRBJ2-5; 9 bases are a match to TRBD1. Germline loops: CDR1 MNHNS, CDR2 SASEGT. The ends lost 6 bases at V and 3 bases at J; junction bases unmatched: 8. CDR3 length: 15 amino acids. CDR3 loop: CASSLQGAWEETQYF. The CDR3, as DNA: TGTGCCAGCAGCCTACAGGGGGCTTGGGAAGAGACCCAGTACTTC.

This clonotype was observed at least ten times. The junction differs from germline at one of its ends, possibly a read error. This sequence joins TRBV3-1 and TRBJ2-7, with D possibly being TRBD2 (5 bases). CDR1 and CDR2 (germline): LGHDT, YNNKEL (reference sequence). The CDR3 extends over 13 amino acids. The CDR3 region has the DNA TGTGCCAGCAGCCAAGGGGTCCGGGATTCTCCGCACTTC. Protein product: CASSQGVRDSPHF.

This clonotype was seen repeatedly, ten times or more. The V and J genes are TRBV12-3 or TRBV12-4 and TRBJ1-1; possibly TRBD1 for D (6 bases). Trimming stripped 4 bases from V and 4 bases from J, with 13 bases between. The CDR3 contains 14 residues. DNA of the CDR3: TGTGCCAGCAGTTGGACAGACTCAGGCACTGAAGCTTTCTTT. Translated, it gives CASSWTDSGTEAFF.

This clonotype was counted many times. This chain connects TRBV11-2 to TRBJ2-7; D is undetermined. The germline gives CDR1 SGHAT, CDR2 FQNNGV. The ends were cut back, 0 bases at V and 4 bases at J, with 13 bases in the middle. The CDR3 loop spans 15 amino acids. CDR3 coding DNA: TGTGCCAGCAGCTTAGAGTTTGGGATGGCGTACGAGCAGTACTTC. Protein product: CASSLEFGMAYEQYF.